Presented here are 19 T cell receptor beta chains from one specimen sequenced in a study of cytomegalovirus exposure and HLA in healthy donors. The study ran its PCR with 60 Vbeta and 13 Jbeta primers. Using immunoSEQ multiplex PCR, the repertoire was profiled, and TCRdb retains in-frame clones only, with some absent. The sample comprises under 250,000 clones, roughly 84% of which are singletons, and roughly 0.71% rests with the top ten. Material for sequencing was PBMCs. The source of these receptors is a boy between 2 and 10 years old in good health and CMV-seronegative.

This clone was detected only once. The rearrangement uses TRBV6-5 and TRBJ2-7; D unclear. V lost 4 bases and J lost 0, with 7 bases in between. In germline, CDR1 is MNHEY, CDR2 SVGAGI. This CDR3 region has 13 residues. This CDR3 reads CASSSWSSYEQYF. CDR3 bases: TGTGCCAGCAGTTCGTGGAGCTCCTACGAGCAGTACTTC.

V is TRBV19 and J is TRBJ2-7; D not certain. Between the trimmed V and J ends, which lost 1 base and 0 bases, there was a span of 10 bases. Per the germline V gene, CDR1 is LNHDA and CDR2 is SQIVND (reference sequence). There are 15 residues in the CDR3. The CDR3 DNA reads TGTGCCAGTAGTATAGGCGGAGCTTTCTCCTACGAGCAGTACTTC. Its translation: CASSIGGAFSYEQYF. Together with reference TRBV19 and TRBJ2-7, the CDR3 gives the full variable domain: DGGITQSPKYLFRKEGQNVTLSCEQNLNHDAMYWYRQDPGQGLRLIYYSQIVNDFQKGDIAEGYSVSREKKESFPLTVTSAQKNPTAFYLCASSIGGAFSYEQYFGPGTRLTVT.

The V call is TRBV27, the J call TRBJ2-3; 7 positions match TRBD2. The germline CDR1 and CDR2 sequences are MNHEY and SMNVEV (reference sequence). J was trimmed by 7 bases and V by 2 bases; bases with no gene match: 6. This CDR3 region has 14 residues. DNA of the CDR3: TGTGCCAGCAGTTTAGGTGGGGGGGTTAATACGCAGTATTTT. It yields the protein CASSLGGGVNTQYF.

V usage is TRBV19 and J usage is TRBJ1-2; 7 nucleotides line up with TRBD1. Trimming at V came to 6 bases and at J to 5 bases, leaving 9 bases not matched to a gene. The CDR3 has 14 amino acids. Germline V lookup: CDR1 LNHDA, CDR2 SQIVND (reference sequence). CDR3 region: CASRDRDSLYGYTF. CDR3 DNA: TGTGCCAGTAGGGACCGGGACAGCCTATATGGCTACACCTTC.

This clone appeared a single time. This chain links TRBV7-3 with TRBJ1-2; 12 bases line up with TRBD1. Germline CDR1 SGHTA, CDR2 FQGTGA. The CDR3 totals 16 residues. With V trimmed by 0 bases and J by 8 bases, 7 bases remained unmatched. Here the CDR3 DNA reads TGTGCCAGCAGCTTAACGGGGGACAGGGGGCCGGGGGGCTACACCTTC. Translating gives CASSLTGDRGPGGYTF.

The V and J genes are TRBV7-9 and TRBJ2-7; a possible D gene is TRBD2 (6 bases). Germline CDR1 is SEHNR and CDR2 is FQNEAQ (reference sequence). Trimming stripped 4 bases from V and 2 bases from J, with 15 bases between. The CDR3 totals 15 residues. CDR3 residues: CASSSGLSGPYEQYF. CDR3 nucleotides: TGTGCCAGCAGCTCGGGACTTTCAGGGCCCTACGAGCAGTACTTC.

The V gene is TRBV30, the J gene TRBJ2-7, with 9 bases matching TRBD1. The junction had 2 bases not matched to a gene; V was cut back by 3 bases and J by 2 bases. The CDR3 loop spans 13 amino acids. The germline V gene has CDR1 GTSNPN and CDR2 SVGIG (reference sequence). CDR3 sequence: CAWSRTGAYEQYF. As DNA, the CDR3 is TGTGCCTGGAGCCGGACAGGGGCCTACGAGCAGTACTTC.

This clone has more than one count but fewer than ten. The rearrangement uses TRBV6-6 and TRBJ1-1; D uncertain. With 6 bases removed from V and 4 bases from J, the gap between germline ends came to 9 bases. Germline V gene sequence: CDR1 MNHNY, CDR2 SVGAGI (reference sequence). The CDR3 covers 12 residues. The CDR3 DNA is TGTGCCAGCAGGAGGGAATTCACTGAAGCTTTCTTT. Residues: CASRREFTEAFF.

The rearrangement joins TRBV11-1 to TRBJ2-4; possibly TRBD2 for D (5 bases). Germline V CDR1 and CDR2: SGHAT, FQDESV (reference sequence). Between the trimmed V and J ends, which lost 3 bases and 5 bases, there was a span of 8 bases. This CDR3 region has 13 residues. The CDR3 loop reads CASSFSRENIQYF. CDR3 nucleotide sequence: TGTGCCAGCAGCTTCTCGCGGGAAAACATTCAGTACTTC. Complete variable domain (other parts from reference TRBV11-1 and TRBJ2-4): EAEVAQSPRYKITEKSQAVAFWCDPISGHATLYWYRQILGQGPELLVQFQDESVVDDSQLPKDRFSAERLKGVDSTLKIQPAELGDSAMYLCASSFSRENIQYFGAGTRLSVL.

The chain joins TRBV7-3 to TRBJ2-1; 7 bases map to TRBD1. From germline, CDR1 is SGHTA and CDR2 FQGTGA. Losses at the gene ends were 4 bases for V and 5 bases for J; bases not matched to a gene: 2. The CDR3 sequence is 13 residues long. The CDR3 DNA sequence: TGTGCCAGCAGCTCGGGACAGAACAATGAGCAGTTCTTC. Its protein product is CASSSGQNNEQFF.

The rearrangement uses TRBV27 and TRBJ2-7, with 7 positions matching TRBD1. J gave up 5 bases and V 5 bases, and 9 bases lay outside the gene matches. Germline V gives CDR1 MNHEY, CDR2 SMNVEV (reference sequence). The CDR3 is made up of 14 amino acids. The CDR3 DNA is TGTGCCAGCAGTCTAACAGGGGAAAAGGACGAGCAGTACTTC. It translates to CASSLTGEKDEQYF.

The rearrangement joins TRBV5-1 to TRBJ2-4; weak D call: TRBD2 (6 bases). V was shortened by 2 bases and J by 0 bases, with 12 bases between the two germline ends. Germline CDR1 reads SGHRS; CDR2 reads YFSETQ. The CDR3 runs 16 residues. The CDR3 DNA reads TGCGCCAGCAGCTTCTACACCGGGGGAGCCAAAAACATTCAGTACTTC. Protein: CASSFYTGGAKNIQYF.

This chain links TRBV5-4 with TRBJ2-7; tentative D call: TRBD1 (5 bases). V was pared by 0 bases and J by 3 bases, with 13 bases between. The CDR3 covers 15 residues. Germline V gene sequence: CDR1 SGHNT, CDR2 YYREEE (reference sequence). The CDR3, as DNA: TGTGCCAGCAGCTTGGTGGACCAGGGAAGCTACGAGCAGTACTTC. Residues: CASSLVDQGSYEQYF.

The genes are TRBV2 and TRBJ2-7; 8 bases map to TRBD2. J was trimmed by 4 bases and V by 7 bases; bases with no gene match: 9. The CDR3 has 14 amino acids. Germline V gene sequence: CDR1 SNHLY, CDR2 FYNNEI. CDR3 sequence (DNA): TGTGCCAGCATCCCAGCGGGGGATCTATACGAGCAGTACTTC. Translation: CASIPAGDLYEQYF. Full variable domain (rest looked up from reference TRBV2 and TRBJ2-7): EPEVTQTPSHQVTQMGQEVILRCVPISNHLYFYWYRQILGQKVEFLVSFYNNEISEKSEIFDDQFSVERPDGSNFTLKIRSTKLEDSAMYFCASIPAGDLYEQYFGPGTRLTVT.

The chain has TRBV4-2 and TRBJ2-1, with D possibly TRBD2 on 6 matching bases. Trimming took off 2 bases at V and 7 bases at J, with 15 bases between the two ends. CDR3 size: 15 residues. The germline V gene has CDR1 LGHNA and CDR2 YNFKEQ. Here the CDR3 DNA reads TGTGCCAGCAGCCAACTAGCGCGTCTCGATAATGAGCAGTTCTTC. Protein sequence: CASSQLARLDNEQFF.

This clone was recorded a few times. This sequence joins TRBV6-1 and TRBJ2-5; D is possibly TRBD1 (6 bases). This CDR3 contains 13 residues. From germline, CDR1 is MNHNS and CDR2 SASEGT. Deletions cut 8 bases from V and 6 bases from J, with 16 bases between. CDR3 protein: CASHVGGLKTQYF. CDR3 DNA: TGTGCCAGCCACGTTGGGGGCTTGAAGACCCAGTACTTC.

The V and J genes are TRBV2 and TRBJ2-5; 12 bases map to TRBD2. J was trimmed by 3 bases and V by 6 bases; bases with no gene match: 5. CDR1 and CDR2 from the germline V gene are SNHLY and FYNNEI. The CDR3 sequence is 15 residues long. The CDR3, as DNA: TGTGCCAGCAGCAGACTAGCGGGGGTTGAAGAGACCCAGTACTTC. As protein: CASSRLAGVEETQYF.

The rearrangement uses TRBV27 and TRBJ2-1; D is unresolved. This CDR3 is built from 13 residues. V lost 10 bases and J 0 bases, leaving 10 bases between the germline ends. Germline assignment: CDR1 MNHEY and CDR2 SMNVEV (reference sequence). CDR3 protein: CATRMASYNEQFF. Here the CDR3 DNA reads TGTGCCACGAGGATGGCCTCCTACAATGAGCAGTTCTTC.

The gene calls are TRBV6-5 and TRBJ1-3, with TRBD1 as a possible D gene (5 bases). CDR3 length: 13 amino acids. Germline V gene sequence: CDR1 MNHEY, CDR2 SVGAGI. Deletions cut 11 bases from V and 4 bases from J, with 15 bases between. For the CDR3, the DNA is TGTGCCGGCTTCGGGGGGGGAGGAAACACCATATATTTT. Protein product: CAGFGGGGNTIYF.